These T cell receptor beta chains were read from a single sample in a study of T cells in tumors after PD-1 blockade. The repertoire was sequenced with immunoSEQ multiplex PCR; TCRdb's copy has only in-frame clones and lacks some. The repertoire holds 14,000 or so clones, with around 70% as singletons. The specimen comprised tumor tissue, sampled after anti-PD-1 treatment. The receptors were gathered from a human donor with cutaneous squamous cell carcinoma. Each CDR3 is given without its conserved first and last residue. The D gene is left open where the match is weak.

TRBD2	TRBJ2-7	TRBV20-1	SASSPSGSYEQY
TRBD2	TRBJ2-7	TRBV3-1/TRBV3-2	ASSPGLAGGREQY
TRBD2	TRBJ2-2	TRBV28	ASSVSGRRVTGELF
TRBD2	TRBJ2-2	TRBV11-3	ASSLLGTILPGELF
TRBD2	TRBJ2-3	TRBV6-5	ASSFSLAFATDTQY
NA	TRBJ2-2	TRBV21-1	ASSKNPGSPSTGELF
NA	TRBJ2-3	TRBV7-2	ASSPEVVTDTQY
NA	TRBJ1-2	TRBV12-3/TRBV12-4	ASSLQENYGYT
NA	TRBJ1-6	TRBV27	ASRNGGADSPLH
NA	TRBJ1-2	TRBV6-5	ASSSQQGSTGYT
TRBD2	TRBJ2-5	TRBV2	ASTRGASSGQETQY
TRBD1	TRBJ2-7	TRBV28	ASSGAGGRYEQY
TRBD1	TRBJ2-5	TRBV27	ASSIQGARRETQY
NA	TRBJ2-1	TRBV19	ASSASRGFVNEQF
NA	TRBJ2-2	TRBV2	ASRGRNSGTGELF
NA	TRBJ1-1	TRBV19	ASSEQGRAREAF
NA	TRBJ1-1	TRBV7-9	ASSLYREGAEAF
TRBD2	TRBJ2-2	TRBV5-1	ASSLAGGTGELF
NA	TRBJ1-1	TRBV29-1	SVDKGGAAEAF
TRBD2	TRBJ2-5	TRBV3-1/TRBV3-2	ASSQDLSGGRETQY
TRBD1	TRBJ1-1	TRBV25-1	ASSEGTVNTEAF
TRBD1	TRBJ2-3	TRBV10-3	AISGTGTDTQY
NA	TRBJ1-1	TRBV2	ASSEAREFEAF
NA	TRBJ1-5	TRBV7-6	ASSLSYNQPQH